Sequencing of this T cell receptor beta chain was carried out in a study of CD8+CD57+ T cells in acquired aplastic anemia. Study-level background: DNA from sorted CD4+ and CD8+ cells averaged 3.2 ug.

TCR beta VDJ combinations and CDR3 sequences were profiled from genomic DNA. MiXCR, run by TCRdb on the reads, gives a single entry per CDR3 protein. The data hold hundreds of thousands of distinct CDR3 sequences, with approximately 86% observed a single time. Patients picked for sequencing had shown CD8+CD57+ cell expansion detected by flow cytometry. With no exception, the patients had severe acquired aplastic anemia. CDR3 length: 14 amino acids. V was clipped by 0 bases and J by 10 bases, with 14 bases between them. Per the germline V gene, CDR1 is SGHVS and CDR2 is FQNEAQ. The chain uses TRBV7-8 and TRBJ2-3; no clear D gene. Sequencing input: sorted CD4+, CD8+, or CD8+CD57+ T cells (not recorded which) from PBMCs. The clonotype was recovered from a human donor with aplastic anemia. The CDR3 nucleotides read TGTGCCAGCAGCTTAGCGCGAGGTCGCGCTGCGCAGTATTTT. Translated, it gives CASSLARGRAAQYF.